The 14 T cell receptor beta chains given below trace back to one sample, sequenced in a study of Ad26.COV2.S vaccination and SARS-CoV-2 variants listed by TCRdb under 2021. The sample's treatment or condition label, in plain terms: 15 to 20 received Ad26.COV2.S at low or high dose, single or two shots; about 5 received placebo; per-sample allocation not given. Repertoires of vaccine and placebo recipients were sequenced from samples collected on day 63 after the first injection. Receptor amplification or capture employed the immunoSEQ multiplex PCR assay. Not all clones reach the TCRdb copy of this immuneACCESS table, which keeps in-frame sequences only. Checked studies attribute under half of the gap to unresolved V genes and leave the rest unexplained. The sample yields 400,000 to 450,000 clones; 75% to 95% were counted once. More than 9% of the sample lies in the top ten. Sample: peripheral blood, taken in a trial of Ad26.COV2.S vaccine versus placebo. These receptor sequences come from a person aged 18-60 years who received the Ad26.COV2.S COVID-19 vaccine or a placebo.

This clone appeared a few times. The chain recombines TRBV10-3 with TRBJ2-2, with D perhaps matching TRBD1 (6 bases). CDR1 is ENHRY and CDR2 is SYGVKD in the germline V gene. The germline V and J ends were trimmed by 6 bases and 0 bases, with 8 bases remaining between them. The CDR3 extends over 14 amino acids. The CDR3 DNA reads as TGTGCCATCAGGGACAGTGCGAACACCGGGGAGCTGTTTTTT. Protein: CAIRDSANTGELFF.

The genes are TRBV10-1 and TRBJ2-3; no clear D gene. CDR3 size: 12 residues. CDR1 WNHNN and CDR2 SYGVQD come from the germline V gene (reference sequence). This CDR3 is CATHGVPDTQYF. The CDR3 coding sequence is TGCGCTACCCATGGCGTACCAGATACGCAGTATTTT.

V usage is TRBV11-3 and J usage is TRBJ2-1; a weak D match, TRBD2 (6 bases). CDR3 length: 14 residues. Germline CDR1 and CDR2: SGHNT and YENEEA. Trimming took off 5 bases at V and 10 bases at J, with 18 bases between the two ends. This CDR3 is CASSTYLRENEQFF. DNA of the CDR3: TGTGCCAGCAGCACATACCTACGGGAGAACGAGCAGTTCTTC.

This sequence joins TRBV18 and TRBJ1-1; D is unresolved. CDR3 length equals 13 residues. Germline assignment: CDR1 KGHSH and CDR2 LQKENI. V lost 2 bases to trimming and J lost 4 bases, with 8 bases between them. The CDR3 protein is CASSPADGTEAFF. The CDR3 DNA reads as TGTGCCAGCTCACCAGCGGACGGCACTGAAGCTTTCTTT.

The rearrangement uses TRBV15 and TRBJ1-4; D is uncertain. In germline, CDR1 is LNHNV, CDR2 YYDKDF (reference sequence). Trimming removed 3 bases from V and 3 bases from J, with 11 bases in between. The CDR3 runs 15 residues. This CDR3 is CATSSVSASNEKLFF. The CDR3 region has the DNA TGTGCCACCAGCAGTGTCTCAGCGTCTAATGAAAAACTGTTTTTT.

The J gene is TRBJ2-7, the V gene TRBV6-5; tentatively, D is TRBD1 (5 bases). The CDR3 spans 13 residues. The ends were cut back, 5 bases at V and 5 bases at J, with 13 bases in the middle. Germline V gene lookup returns CDR1 MNHEY and CDR2 SVGAGI. CDR3 amino acids: CASSPDRFDEQYF. The DNA for the CDR3 is TGTGCCAGCAGTCCCGACAGATTTGACGAGCAGTACTTC.

This clone was recorded once. The V and J genes are TRBV19 and TRBJ1-4, with 8 bases matching TRBD1. The J segment lost 7 bases and the V segment lost 5 bases, leaving 6 bases of the junction unmatched. CDR1 is LNHDA and CDR2 is SQIVND in the germline V gene (reference sequence). This CDR3 comprises 14 residues. CDR3 DNA: TGTGCCAGTAGTCGACAGGGGCTTGGTGAAAAACTGTTTTTT. Amino acids: CASSRQGLGEKLFF. Based on the CDR3 plus reference TRBV19 and TRBJ1-4, the full variable domain is DGGITQSPKYLFRKEGQNVTLSCEQNLNHDAMYWYRQDPGQGLRLIYYSQIVNDFQKGDIAEGYSVSREKKESFPLTVTSAQKNPTAFYLCASSRQGLGEKLFFGSGTQLSVL.

This chain joins TRBV7-8 and TRBJ2-3; D gene ambiguous. The V end lost 5 bases, the J end lost 2 bases, and 8 bases lay between the germline ends. CDR3 length: 13 residues. Germline V gene sequence: CDR1 SGHVS, CDR2 FQNEAQ. The CDR3 DNA is TGTGCCAGCAGCCCCGAGCCCACAGATACGCAGTATTTT. This encodes CASSPEPTDTQYF.

This clone was seen only once. The chain employs TRBV7-3 and TRBJ2-1; 10 bases fit TRBD2. This CDR3 has 16 amino acids. With 2 bases clipped from V and 7 bases from J, the junction kept 8 bases outside the gene matches. From germline, CDR1 is SGHTA and CDR2 FQGTGA. In DNA, the CDR3 is TGTGCCAGCAGCTTAGCAGGAGCGGGAGGGGTAAATGAGCAGTTCTTC. This encodes CASSLAGAGGVNEQFF. Full variable domain (missing parts from reference TRBV7-3 and TRBJ2-1): GAGVSQTPSNKVTEKGKYVELRCDPISGHTALYWYRQSLGQGPEFLIYFQGTGAADDSGLPNDRFFAVRPEGSVSTLKIQRTERGDSAVYLCASSLAGAGGVNEQFFGPGTRLTVL.

The rearrangement joins TRBV6-5 to TRBJ1-2; D possibly corresponds to TRBD1 (5 bases). Germline loops: CDR1 MNHEY, CDR2 SVGAGI. Trimming cost V 3 bases and J 2 bases, with 7 bases left between them. CDR3 length: 13 residues. The DNA of the CDR3 is TGTGCCAGCAGTTATGACAGCAACTATGGCTACACCTTC. It specifies CASSYDSNYGYTF.

The chain combines TRBV29-1 with TRBJ1-2; weak D call: TRBD1 (5 bases). CDR1 is SQVTM, CDR2 ANQGSEA, per germline. The CDR3 is 14 residues long. With 3 bases removed from V and 6 bases from J, the gap between germline ends came to 17 bases. The CDR3 region is CSVDSRAFGHGYTF. CDR3 sequence (DNA): TGCAGCGTTGACAGCAGGGCCTTTGGTCATGGCTACACCTTC.

The J gene is TRBJ2-3, the V gene TRBV3-1 (or the pseudogene TRBV3-2), with 11 bases aligning to TRBD2. The CDR3 is 17 amino acids. Germline V gives CDR1 LGHDT, CDR2 YNNKEL (reference sequence). Losses at the gene ends were 4 bases for V and 1 base for J; bases not matched to a gene: 7. CDR3 amino acids: CASSRQLAGVGTDTQYF. The DNA of the CDR3 is TGTGCCAGCAGCCGACAACTAGCGGGGGTGGGCACAGATACGCAGTATTTT.

The chain combines TRBV30 with TRBJ2-5, with 9 bases matching TRBD1. The CDR3 length is 13 residues. Germline-derived CDR1 and CDR2 are GTSNPN and SVGIG (reference sequence). J lost 2 bases, V lost 8 bases, and 6 bases had no gene match. CDR3 coding DNA: TGTGCCCAGCTAGGACAGGGGCAAGAGACCCAGTACTTC. Its protein is CAQLGQGQETQYF.

This clone came up once. V is TRBV3-1 (or the pseudogene TRBV3-2) and J is TRBJ1-2; 9 nucleotides agree with TRBD1. The CDR3 covers 15 residues. J gave up 2 bases and V 6 bases, and 7 bases lay outside the gene matches. CDR1 and CDR2 from the germline V gene are LGHDT and YNNKEL (reference sequence). The CDR3 is CASRAQGASNYGYTF. The CDR3 DNA sequence: TGTGCCAGCAGAGCACAGGGGGCAAGCAACTATGGCTACACCTTC.